The 26 T cell receptor beta chains reported below all come from one sample, sequenced in a study of STAT5B mutations in CD4+ large granular lymphocyte leukemia. TCRdb keeps only in-frame clones here, not all; method: immunoSEQ multiplex PCR. The sample shows tens of thousands of clones, approximately 80% of them seen only once. The sequenced sample consisted of CD4+ T cells from blood buffy coats. These receptors originate from a human donor in good health.

The genes are TRBV2 and TRBJ2-7, with D perhaps matching TRBD1 or TRBD2 (5 bases each). This CDR3 is 14 amino acids long. The V gene's germline CDR1 is SNHLY and CDR2 FYNNEI. Trimming shortened V by 4 bases and J by 5 bases, and 15 bases separated the two germline ends. CDR3 coding DNA: TGTGCCAGCAGTGTGGGAATCCTGGGGGACGAGCAGTACTTC. It translates to CASSVGILGDEQYF.

The chain uses TRBV11-1 and TRBJ2-1, with TRBD2 matching 11 bases. This CDR3 contains 16 residues. Trimming at V came to 4 bases and at J to 6 bases, leaving 8 bases not matched to a gene. CDR1 and CDR2 from the germline V gene are SGHAT and FQDESV (reference sequence). CDR3 in amino acids: CASSSILAGGFNEQFF. The CDR3 region has the DNA TGTGCCAGCAGCTCGATCCTAGCGGGAGGTTTCAATGAGCAGTTCTTC.

V gene TRBV30 combines with J gene TRBJ1-5, with D unresolved. This CDR3 region has 13 residues. V was cut by 0 bases and J by 7 bases, with 10 bases left in between. Germline assignment: CDR1 GTSNPN and CDR2 SVGIG (reference sequence). CDR3 in amino acids: CAWSVQDGQPQHF. CDR3 bases: TGTGCCTGGAGTGTACAAGATGGGCAGCCCCAGCATTTT.

This chain links TRBV5-6 with TRBJ2-7, with 7 bases fitting TRBD1. Germline CDR1 reads SGHDT; CDR2 reads YYEEEE. J was trimmed by 4 bases and V by 4 bases; bases with no gene match: 14. The CDR3 contains 16 residues. CDR3 bases: TGTGCCAGCAGCGGACTCCCAGGGGGTAGGGAGTACGAGCAGTACTTC. Encoded protein: CASSGLPGGREYEQYF.

The J gene is TRBJ2-7, the V gene TRBV5-5, with 7 nucleotides matching TRBD1. CDR1 and CDR2 (germline): SGHKS, YYEKEE (reference sequence). The CDR3 extends over 15 amino acids. V lost 0 bases to trimming and J lost 2 bases; unmatched junction nucleotides: 5. In DNA, the CDR3 is TGTGCCAGCAGCTTGGCACAGGGGACCCCCTACGAGCAGTACTTC. Its translation: CASSLAQGTPYEQYF.

The chain is built from TRBV9 and TRBJ2-3; D gene uncertain. V lost 0 bases, J lost 1 base, and 15 bases lay in between. CDR3 length: 17 residues. Germline CDR1 reads SGDLS; CDR2 reads YYNGEE. The CDR3 sequence: CASSVGGRSYGTDTQYF. The CDR3 DNA sequence: TGTGCCAGCAGCGTAGGTGGTAGATCCTATGGCACAGATACGCAGTATTTT.

The gene calls are TRBV5-4 and TRBJ2-3; D is possibly TRBD2 (6 bases). This CDR3 has 16 amino acids. V gave up 0 bases and J gave up 5 bases, with 16 bases separating them. Germline lookup yields CDR1 SGHNT and CDR2 YYREEE (reference sequence). This CDR3 is CASSLALANGRDTQYF. CDR3 DNA sequence: TGTGCCAGCAGCTTGGCGTTAGCGAACGGGAGAGATACGCAGTATTTT.

This clone showed up just a few times. This sequence joins TRBV29-1 and TRBJ2-2; D is uncertain. Trimming stripped 5 bases from V and 4 bases from J, with 11 bases between. Germline loops: CDR1 SQVTM, CDR2 ANQGSEA. This CDR3 comprises 13 residues. The CDR3 bases are TGCAGCGTTAGCCCCTCCCTCACCGGGGAGCTGTTTTTT. Its protein product is CSVSPSLTGELFF.

The CDR3 bases are TGTGCCAGCGGGGACAGGGCGGCTGGCTACACCTTC. Protein sequence: CASGDRAAGYTF. V usage is TRBV7-2 and J usage is TRBJ1-2, with 9 bases aligning to TRBD1. The CDR3 has 12 residues. V shed 8 bases and J 7 bases; nucleotides not matched to a gene: 5. Germline CDR1 reads SGHTA; CDR2 reads FQGNSA. Full variable domain (rest looked up from reference TRBV7-2 and TRBJ1-2): GAGVSQSPSNKVTEKGKDVELRCDPISGHTALYWYRQSLGQGLEFLIYFQGNSAPDKSGLPSDRFSAERTGGSVSTLTIQRTQQEDSAVYLCASGDRAAGYTFGSGTRLTVV.

The CDR3: CASRSTGLAGVYEQYF. In nucleotides, the CDR3 is TGTGCCAGCAGATCCACGGGACTAGCGGGAGTCTACGAGCAGTACTTC. The rearrangement uses TRBV6-6 and TRBJ2-7; 14 bases agree with TRBD2. V lost 6 bases, J lost 3 bases, and 7 bases stayed unmatched. The CDR3 totals 16 residues. Germline V gives CDR1 MNHNY, CDR2 SVGAGI (reference sequence).

Written as DNA, the CDR3 is TGTGCCAGCAGCCTCTCGACTAGCAGTAATGAGCAGTTCTTC. It encodes CASSLSTSSNEQFF. The genes are TRBV7-9 and TRBJ2-1; TRBD2 agrees at 7 bases. This CDR3 is built from 14 residues. V shed 5 bases and J 7 bases; nucleotides not matched to a gene: 8. Germline CDR1 and CDR2: SEHNR and FQNEAQ (reference sequence).

This clone was found a few times. The genes are TRBV4-1 and TRBJ2-1; D gene unclear. Trimming removed 1 base at V and 9 bases at J, with 7 bases between. Germline V gives CDR1 MGHRA, CDR2 YSYEKL. CDR3 length equals 12 residues. The CDR3 spells CASSQVVSEQFF. DNA for the CDR3: TGCGCCAGCAGCCAAGTTGTGTCTGAGCAGTTCTTC.

For the CDR3, the DNA is TGTGCCAGCAGCAAAGGCAGGGTCTACGAGCAGTACTTC. Encoded protein: CASSKGRVYEQYF. The chain is built from TRBV21-1 and TRBJ2-7; the tabulated D call, TRBD1, remains unverified against the DNA. TRBV21-1 is designated a pseudogene. The CDR3 runs to 13 residues.

The V gene is TRBV29-1, the J gene TRBJ1-1; 9 bases match TRBD1. Per germline, CDR1 SQVTM and CDR2 ANQGSEA. The CDR3 is 12 residues long. Losses at the gene ends were 5 bases for V and 10 bases for J; bases not matched to a gene: 8. The CDR3 region is CSVSGTGSPAFF. CDR3 nucleotides: TGCAGCGTTTCTGGGACAGGGTCTCCAGCTTTCTTT.

The J gene is TRBJ2-1, the V gene TRBV10-3, with 7 bases aligning to TRBD2. This CDR3 has 16 residues. V lost 2 bases and J lost 2; bases outside the gene matches: 6. The germline V gene encodes CDR1 ENHRY and CDR2 SYGVKD. This CDR3 reads CAISEGGSPPYNEQFF. The CDR3 region has the DNA TGTGCCATCAGTGAGGGCGGGAGTCCCCCCTACAATGAGCAGTTCTTC.

The chain joins TRBV7-8 to TRBJ2-1; D possibly corresponds to TRBD1 (5 bases). The V and J ends lost 1 base and 13 bases respectively, with 14 bases between them. The CDR3 is 13 residues long. Germline CDR1 is SGHVS and CDR2 is FQNEAQ. The CDR3 nucleotides read TGTGCCAGCAGCTTAGGGTCGGAGACAGTTCAGTTCTTC. Encoded protein: CASSLGSETVQFF.

This clone was detected a few times. The J gene is TRBJ2-1, the V gene TRBV6-1, with 9 nucleotides matching TRBD1. The germline CDR1 and CDR2 sequences are MNHNS and SASEGT. The CDR3 has 15 residues. V lost 7 bases, J lost 2 bases, and 6 bases stayed unmatched. This CDR3 is CASKTGGQAYNEQFF. In DNA, the CDR3 is TGTGCCAGCAAGACAGGGGGGCAAGCCTACAATGAGCAGTTCTTC.

V usage is TRBV2 and J usage is TRBJ2-4; TRBD2 matches at 8 bases. Per the germline V gene, CDR1 is SNHLY and CDR2 is FYNNEI. J gave up 0 bases and V 1 base, and 2 bases lay outside the gene matches. The CDR3 has 16 amino acids. The CDR3 sequence is CASSEEAGGAKNIQYF. CDR3 nucleotide sequence: TGTGCCAGCAGTGAAGAGGCGGGGGGAGCCAAAAACATTCAGTACTTC.

Only a few counts were recorded for this clone. This chain links TRBV7-5 with TRBJ2-7; the table's TRBD2 call for D was not verified on the DNA. TRBV7-5 is annotated as a pseudogene. The CDR3 runs to 17 residues. This CDR3 is CARSLESLTPAPYEQYF. The CDR3 nucleotides are TGTGCCAGAAGCTTAGAGTCCCTAACCCCCGCTCCTTACGAGCAGTACTTC.

J is TRBJ1-2 and V is TRBV14; no clear D. The germline V and J ends were trimmed by 1 base and 7 bases, with 10 bases remaining between them. The CDR3 consists of 13 residues. Germline CDR1 is SGHDN and CDR2 is FVKESK. The CDR3 spells CASSQVATGGYTF. The CDR3 DNA is TGTGCCAGCAGCCAAGTCGCGACCGGTGGCTACACCTTC.

A single count supports this clone. J is TRBJ2-2 and V is TRBV19; D is possibly TRBD1 (5 bases). Germline values: CDR1 LNHDA, CDR2 SQIVND (reference sequence). This CDR3 is built from 14 residues. Between the trimmed V and J ends, which lost 9 bases and 0 bases, there was a span of 11 bases. This chain's CDR3 is CASRQGANTGELFF. Written as DNA, the CDR3 is TGTGCCAGCCGTCAAGGGGCGAACACCGGGGAGCTGTTTTTT.

The rearrangement uses TRBV20-1 and TRBJ1-3; D gene ambiguous. V lost 6 bases and J 4 bases, leaving 7 bases between the germline ends. Germline CDR1 reads DFQATT; CDR2 reads SNEGSKA (reference sequence). The CDR3 loop spans 11 amino acids. CDR3 nucleotides: TGCAGTGCGGGGTCCGGAAACACCATATATTTT. This encodes CSAGSGNTIYF.

The chain recombines TRBV7-2 with TRBJ1-5; weak D call: TRBD1 (6 bases). Germline V CDR1 and CDR2: SGHTA, FQGNSA. This CDR3 region has 13 residues. V lost 3 bases to trimming and J lost 6 bases, with 9 bases between them. This CDR3 is CASSFGGSQPQHF. DNA of the CDR3: TGTGCCAGCAGCTTTGGGGGCAGTCAGCCCCAGCATTTT.

This sequence joins TRBV6-1 and TRBJ2-1; 9 nucleotides align to TRBD1. Germline CDR1 and CDR2: MNHNS and SASEGT. V lost 1 base, J lost 15 bases, and 4 bases stayed unmatched. The CDR3 runs 12 residues. The CDR3, as DNA: TGTGCCAGCAGTGAAGAACAGGGGGCACGGTTCTTC. Protein product: CASSEEQGARFF.

This clone was counted a few times. J is TRBJ2-7 and V is TRBV7-9; D is unclear. V dropped 4 bases and J dropped 2 bases, with 9 bases sitting between them. From germline, CDR1 is SEHNR and CDR2 FQNEAQ (reference sequence). The CDR3 has 13 residues. CDR3 bases: TGTGCCAGCAGCTCACAACCTCCCTACGAGCAGTACTTC. This codes for CASSSQPPYEQYF.

This chain links TRBV6-1 with TRBJ2-7; TRBD1 aligns across 8 bases. V dropped 7 bases and J dropped 3; count of bases not matched to a gene: 8. Per the germline V gene, CDR1 is MNHNS and CDR2 is SASEGT. The CDR3 runs to 14 residues. CDR3 region: CASTPRTGNYEQYF. CDR3 nucleotide sequence: TGTGCCAGCACTCCGCGGACAGGGAACTACGAGCAGTACTTC.